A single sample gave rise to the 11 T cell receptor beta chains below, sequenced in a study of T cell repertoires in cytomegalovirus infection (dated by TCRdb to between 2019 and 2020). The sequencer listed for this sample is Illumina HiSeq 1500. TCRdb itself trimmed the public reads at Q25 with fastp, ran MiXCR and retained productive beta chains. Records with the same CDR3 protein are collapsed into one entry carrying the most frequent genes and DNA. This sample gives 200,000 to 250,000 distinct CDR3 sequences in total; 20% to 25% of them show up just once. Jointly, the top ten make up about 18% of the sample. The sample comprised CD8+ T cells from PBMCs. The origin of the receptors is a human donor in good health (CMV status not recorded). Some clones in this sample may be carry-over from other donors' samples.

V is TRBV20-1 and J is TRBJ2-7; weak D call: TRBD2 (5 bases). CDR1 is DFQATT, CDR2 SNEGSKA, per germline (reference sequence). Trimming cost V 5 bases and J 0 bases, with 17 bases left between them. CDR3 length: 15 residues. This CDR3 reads CSASTRETNSYEQYF. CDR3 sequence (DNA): TGCAGTGCTTCGACGAGGGAGACTAACTCCTACGAGCAGTACTTC.

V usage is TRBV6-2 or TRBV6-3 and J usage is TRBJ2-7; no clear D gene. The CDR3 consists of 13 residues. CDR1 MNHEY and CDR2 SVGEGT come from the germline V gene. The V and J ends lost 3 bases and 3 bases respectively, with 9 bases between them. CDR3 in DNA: TGTGCCAGCAGTTATGGTCCGAACTACGAGCAGTACTTC. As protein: CASSYGPNYEQYF.

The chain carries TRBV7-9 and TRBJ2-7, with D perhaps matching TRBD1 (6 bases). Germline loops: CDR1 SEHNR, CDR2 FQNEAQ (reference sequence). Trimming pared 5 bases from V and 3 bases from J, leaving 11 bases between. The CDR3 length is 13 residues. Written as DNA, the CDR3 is TGTGCCAGCAGCGCCGCAGGGGTCTACGAGCAGTACTTC. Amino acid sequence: CASSAAGVYEQYF.

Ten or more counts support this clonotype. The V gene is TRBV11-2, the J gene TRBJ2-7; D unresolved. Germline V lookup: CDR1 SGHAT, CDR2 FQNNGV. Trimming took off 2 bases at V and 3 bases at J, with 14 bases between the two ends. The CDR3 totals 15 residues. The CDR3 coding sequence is TGTGCCAGCAGCTTAAGTCGAGACTCATTCTACGAGCAGTACTTC. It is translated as CASSLSRDSFYEQYF.

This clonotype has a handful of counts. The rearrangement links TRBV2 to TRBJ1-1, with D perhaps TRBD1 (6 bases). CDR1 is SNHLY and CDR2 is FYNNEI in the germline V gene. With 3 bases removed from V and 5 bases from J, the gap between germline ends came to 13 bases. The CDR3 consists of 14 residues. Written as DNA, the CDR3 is TGTGCCAGCAGTGAGTTACAGGGAGGGACTGAAGCTTTCTTT. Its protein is CASSELQGGTEAFF.

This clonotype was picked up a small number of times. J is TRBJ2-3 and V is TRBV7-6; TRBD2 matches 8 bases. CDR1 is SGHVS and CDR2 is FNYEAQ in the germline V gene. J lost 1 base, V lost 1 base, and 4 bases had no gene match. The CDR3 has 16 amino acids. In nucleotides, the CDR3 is TGTGCCAGCAGCTTAGAACGGCGGGGGGGCACAGATACGCAGTATTTT. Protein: CASSLERRGGTDTQYF.

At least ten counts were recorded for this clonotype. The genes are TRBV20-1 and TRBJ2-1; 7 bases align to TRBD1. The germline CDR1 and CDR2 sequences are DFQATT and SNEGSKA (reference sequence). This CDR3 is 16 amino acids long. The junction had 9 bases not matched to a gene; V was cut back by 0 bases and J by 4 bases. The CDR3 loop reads CSARDRGQLHYNEQFF. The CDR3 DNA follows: TGCAGTGCTAGAGATCGGGGACAGCTGCATTACAATGAGCAGTTCTTC.

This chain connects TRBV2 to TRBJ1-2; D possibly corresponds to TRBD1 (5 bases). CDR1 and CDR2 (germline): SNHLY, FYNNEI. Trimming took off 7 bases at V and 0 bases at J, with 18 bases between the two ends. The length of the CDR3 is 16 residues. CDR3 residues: CASNEGDNPANYGYTF. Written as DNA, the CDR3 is TGTGCCAGCAACGAAGGGGATAATCCGGCTAACTATGGCTACACCTTC.

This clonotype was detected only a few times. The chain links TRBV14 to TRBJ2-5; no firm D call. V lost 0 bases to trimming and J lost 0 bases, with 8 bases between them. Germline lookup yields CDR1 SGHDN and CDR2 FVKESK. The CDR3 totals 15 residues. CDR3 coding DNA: TGTGCCAGCAGCCAAGACTTGCCGTACCAAGAGACCCAGTACTTC. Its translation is CASSQDLPYQETQYF.

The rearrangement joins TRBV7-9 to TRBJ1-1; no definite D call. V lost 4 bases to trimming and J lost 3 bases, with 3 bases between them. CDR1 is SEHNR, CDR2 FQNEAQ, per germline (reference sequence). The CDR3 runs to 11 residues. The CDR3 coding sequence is TGTGCCAGCAGCTCGGACACTGAAGCTTTCTTT. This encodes CASSSDTEAFF.

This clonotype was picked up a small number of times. CDR3 DNA sequence: TGTGCCAGCAAGACTAGCGGGGGTGGAGATACGCAGTATTTT. As protein: CASKTSGGGDTQYF. This chain connects TRBV12-3 or TRBV12-4 to TRBJ2-3; TRBD2 matches at 12 bases. J was trimmed by 5 bases and V by 7 bases; bases with no gene match: 4. This CDR3 is 14 amino acids long.